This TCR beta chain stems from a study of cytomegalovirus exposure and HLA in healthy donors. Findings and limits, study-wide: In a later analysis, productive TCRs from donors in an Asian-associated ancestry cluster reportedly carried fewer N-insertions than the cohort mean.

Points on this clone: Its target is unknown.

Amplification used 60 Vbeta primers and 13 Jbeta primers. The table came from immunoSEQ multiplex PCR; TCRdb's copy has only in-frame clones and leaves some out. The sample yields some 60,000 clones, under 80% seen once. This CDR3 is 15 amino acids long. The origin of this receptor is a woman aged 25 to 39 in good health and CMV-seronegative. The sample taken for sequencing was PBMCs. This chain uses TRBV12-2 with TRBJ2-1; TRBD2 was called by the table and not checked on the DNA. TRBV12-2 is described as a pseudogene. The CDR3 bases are TGTGCAAGTCGTCCCTCAAGGAGGGCCTACAATGAGCAGTTCTTC. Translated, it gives CASRPSRRAYNEQFF.